This T cell receptor beta chain came from a study of T cell changes during pregnancy in multiple sclerosis. Germline V gene data show CDR1 as SGHNT and CDR2 as YYREEE (reference sequence). The CDR3 sequence is 13 residues long. Deletions cut 2 bases from V and 3 bases from J, with 9 bases between. The protocol was immunoSEQ multiplex PCR, while the TCRdb copy is restricted to in-frame clones and leaves out a portion. The sample has about 59,000 clones, less than 95% seen once; the top ten hold 2% to 3%. The receptor's source is a female donor with multiple sclerosis, enrolled in a pregnancy study. This chain links TRBV5-4 with TRBJ2-7; D is perhaps TRBD2 (7 bases). Here the sequenced sample was CD8+ T cells from peripheral blood mononuclear cells, taken after pregnancy. DNA of the CDR3: TGTGCCAGCAGCTTAGGGGGGGGCTACGAGCAGTACTTC. It is translated as CASSLGGGYEQYF.